Following are 27 T cell receptor beta chains from one sample sequenced in a study of T cell repertoires in cytomegalovirus infection. MiXCR, run by TCRdb on the reads, gives a single entry per CDR3 protein. Among about 920,000 distinct CDR3 sequences listed, roughly 31% were seen once. These receptors' targets are unknown. This specimen consisted of cultured CD8+ T cells from PBMCs, obtained from culture after CMV antigen stimulation. The source of these receptors is a human donor in good health (CMV status not recorded). Some clones in this sample may be carry-over from other donors' samples.

V gene TRBV14 combines with J gene TRBJ2-5; D tentatively reads TRBD1 or TRBD2 (6 bases each). CDR1 SGHDN and CDR2 FVKESK come from the germline V gene. The CDR3 runs to 16 residues. Trimming left V 4 bases short and J 5 bases short, with 20 bases between. For the CDR3, the DNA is TGTGCCAGCAGCCCCCCGGGACTCCTAGGGGGGGAGACCCAGTACTTC. It specifies CASSPPGLLGGETQYF. Based on the CDR3 plus reference TRBV14 and TRBJ2-5, the full variable domain is EAGVTQFPSHSVIEKGQTVTLRCDPISGHDNLYWYRRVMGKEIKFLLHFVKESKQDESGMPNNRFLAERTGGTYSTLKVQPAELEDSGVYFCASSPPGLLGGETQYFGPGTRLLVL.

The chain uses TRBV5-1 and TRBJ1-6; perhaps TRBD1 as D (5 bases). V was trimmed by 0 bases and J by 3 bases, leaving 13 bases between them. Germline loops: CDR1 SGHRS, CDR2 YFSETQ. The length of the CDR3 is 17 residues. CDR3 DNA sequence: TGCGCCAGCAGCTTGGATGGGGGGAACTTCTATAATTCACCCCTCCACTTT. This translates into CASSLDGGNFYNSPLHF.

The chain employs TRBV28 and TRBJ2-5; 10 bases map to TRBD1. This CDR3 is built from 16 residues. The germline CDR1 and CDR2 sequences are MDHEN and SYDVKM. In nucleotides, the CDR3 is TGTGCGTACTCACGCGATGAAGGGACAGGGGAAGAGACCCAGTACTTC. Protein product: CAYSRDEGTGEETQYF.

This rearrangement joins TRBV12-3 or TRBV12-4 to TRBJ2-1; D uncertain. This CDR3 spans 13 amino acids. The V end lost 5 bases, the J end lost 8 bases, and 13 bases lay between the germline ends. This chain's CDR3 is CASSPVSEDEQFF. DNA for the CDR3: TGTGCCAGCAGTCCAGTCAGTGAGGATGAGCAGTTCTTC.

This clonotype was recorded a few times. This chain joins TRBV6-1 and TRBJ2-7; D might be TRBD1 or TRBD2, each matching 6 bases. The germline CDR1 and CDR2 sequences are MNHNS and SASEGT. V was trimmed by 4 bases and J by 4 bases, leaving 11 bases between them. The CDR3 contains 13 residues. In nucleotides, the CDR3 is TGTGCCAGCAGTGTGGGGGGCGAGTACGAGCAGTACTTC. Its translation is CASSVGGEYEQYF.

This clonotype was recorded a few times. This chain joins TRBV5-6 and TRBJ1-4; no definite D call. In germline, CDR1 is SGHDT, CDR2 YYEEEE. Trimming removed 0 bases at V and 5 bases at J, with 17 bases between. The CDR3 contains 17 residues. CDR3 DNA sequence: TGTGCCAGCAGCTTGGATGTGGTGTACCCCGAGAATGAAAAACTGTTTTTT. As protein: CASSLDVVYPENEKLFF.

This clonotype was picked up many times. This rearrangement joins TRBV6-4 to TRBJ1-1; D gene uncertain. The CDR3 loop spans 14 amino acids. CDR1 and CDR2 from the germline V gene are MRHNA and SNTAGT. V was shortened by 3 bases and J by 7 bases, with 15 bases between the two germline ends. The CDR3 sequence: CASSENGAGFEAFF. The CDR3 DNA reads as TGTGCCAGCAGTGAAAATGGCGCAGGATTTGAAGCTTTCTTT.

Concerning this clonotype itself: A read error may produce the germline difference seen at one junction end. CDR3 residues: CGSSQETGNLYEQYF. The CDR3 DNA follows: TGCGGCAGCAGCCAAGAGACAGGGAATCTATACGAGCAGTACTTC. The rearrangement links TRBV4-1 to TRBJ2-7; 7 bases align to TRBD1. Per germline, CDR1 MGHRA and CDR2 YSYEKL. The CDR3 is made up of 15 amino acids.

The table lists this clonotype with many counts. The rearrangement uses TRBV19 and TRBJ1-6; TRBD1 agrees at 7 bases. The CDR3 spans 15 residues. Germline CDR1 is LNHDA and CDR2 is SQIVND (reference sequence). V was clipped by 3 bases and J by 7 bases; unmatched bases: 6. Written as DNA, the CDR3 is TGTGCCAGTAGTATTTCCGGGACAGCGAATTCACCCCTCCACTTT. Its translation: CASSISGTANSPLHF.

This clonotype came up many times. The chain uses TRBV7-7 and TRBJ2-1; 8 bases are a match to TRBD1. This CDR3 spans 14 amino acids. The germline V gene has CDR1 SSHAT and CDR2 FNYEAQ (reference sequence). The CDR3 bases are TGTGCTACTAAGAGACAGGGGTCGGACAATGAGCAGTTCTTC. This translates into CATKRQGSDNEQFF.

The chain links TRBV5-6 to TRBJ1-1; D gene unclear. Germline lookup yields CDR1 SGHDT and CDR2 YYEEEE. Trimming took off 4 bases at V and 4 bases at J, with 8 bases between the two ends. This CDR3 has 12 residues. Here the CDR3 DNA reads TGTGCCAGCAGCCCGAAGAGCACTGAAGCTTTCTTT. Protein: CASSPKSTEAFF.

The chain uses TRBV3-1 and TRBJ2-1; the match to TRBD1 covers 8 bases. Germline V CDR1 and CDR2: LGHDT, YNNKEL (reference sequence). The CDR3 is 15 residues long. The V segment lost 4 bases and the J segment 7 bases; nucleotides outside the gene matches: 9. The CDR3: CASSLGQGEDNEQFF. The CDR3 DNA follows: TGTGCCAGCAGCCTTGGACAGGGCGAGGATAATGAGCAGTTCTTC.

The chain links TRBV16 to TRBJ2-7, with D unclear. This CDR3 spans 12 amino acids. Trimming cost V 0 bases and J 6 bases, with 6 bases left between them. Germline assignment: CDR1 KGHSY and CDR2 FQNENV. CDR3 sequence: CASSQSNSEQYF. In DNA, the CDR3 is TGTGCCAGCAGCCAATCGAACTCCGAGCAGTACTTC.

V is TRBV19 and J is TRBJ2-3, with 9 positions matching TRBD2. Germline trimming cut 5 bases from V and 7 bases from J; bases unmatched to any gene: 7. CDR1 and CDR2 (germline): LNHDA, SQIVND (reference sequence). The length of the CDR3 is 14 residues. This CDR3 reads CASSRRGGRHTQYF. The DNA for the CDR3 is TGTGCCAGTAGTCGGCGGGGGGGCCGGCATACGCAGTATTTT.

This clonotype came up many times. The chain links TRBV7-2 to TRBJ2-4; 16 nucleotides match TRBD2. The germline V gene encodes CDR1 SGHTA and CDR2 FQGNSA. The CDR3 runs 22 residues. With V trimmed by 1 base and J by 0 bases, 12 bases remained unmatched. The CDR3 loop reads CASSLVSAPGLAGGVAKNIQYF. Written as DNA, the CDR3 is TGTGCCAGCAGCTTAGTCTCCGCACCGGGACTAGCGGGGGGGGTAGCCAAAAACATTCAGTACTTC.

There are a few counts of this clonotype. The rearrangement links TRBV6-5 to TRBJ2-7; possible D gene TRBD1, 6 bases. CDR1 and CDR2 (germline): MNHEY, SVGAGI. V was cut by 2 bases and J by 2 bases, with 10 bases left in between. This CDR3 has 14 amino acids. The CDR3, as DNA: TGTGCCAGCAGTTACGGGACAAGCCCCTACGAGCAGTACTTC. Residues: CASSYGTSPYEQYF.

The chain is built from TRBV7-6 and TRBJ1-4; D might be TRBD1 (5 bases). Per germline, CDR1 SGHVS and CDR2 FNYEAQ. This CDR3 has 15 residues. V dropped 3 bases and J dropped 10 bases, with 18 bases sitting between them. The CDR3 DNA reads as TGTGCCAGCAGCTTTGACAGCAAGGGTCCGGCAAAACTGTTTTTT. It codes for CASSFDSKGPAKLFF.

V is TRBV6-6 and J is TRBJ2-2; 7 bases are a match to TRBD2. Losses at the gene ends were 0 bases for V and 0 bases for J; bases not matched to a gene: 10. The length of the CDR3 is 19 residues. Germline assignment: CDR1 MNHNY and CDR2 SVGAGI (reference sequence). CDR3 in amino acids: CASSYSIVLAGTNTGELFF. DNA of the CDR3: TGTGCCAGCAGTTACTCGATCGTATTAGCGGGTACGAACACCGGGGAGCTGTTTTTT.

This clonotype showed up just a few times. Written as DNA, the CDR3 is TGTGCCAGCAGCTTAGTCGGACAGGGGGGACAGCCCCAGCATTTT. It translates to CASSLVGQGGQPQHF. The gene calls are TRBV7-2 and TRBJ1-5; 10 bases are shared with TRBD1. CDR3 length: 15 amino acids. Germline V gives CDR1 SGHTA, CDR2 FQGNSA. V lost 1 base and J lost 7; bases outside the gene matches: 4.

The rearrangement links TRBV29-1 to TRBJ1-1, with D tentatively TRBD1 (6 bases). Germline CDR1 reads SQVTM; CDR2 reads ANQGSEA. V gave up 4 bases and J gave up 3 bases, with 12 bases separating them. The CDR3 runs to 13 residues. CDR3 region: CSVVRQDYTEAFF. CDR3 coding DNA: TGCAGCGTTGTACGACAGGACTACACTGAAGCTTTCTTT. The full variable domain, completed using reference TRBV29-1 and TRBJ1-1, is SAVISQKPSRDICQRGTSLTIQCQVDSQVTMMFWYRQQPGQSLTLIATANQGSEATYESGFVIDKFPISRPNLTFSTLTVSNMSPEDSSIYLCSVVRQDYTEAFFGQGTRLTVV.

This clonotype was recorded at least ten times. The gene calls are TRBV7-6 and TRBJ2-7, with 13 bases matching TRBD2. The CDR3 loop spans 14 amino acids. Germline CDR1 reads SGHVS; CDR2 reads FNYEAQ. Germline trimming cut 4 bases from V and 6 bases from J; bases unmatched to any gene: 3. The CDR3, as DNA: TGTGCCAGCAGCTGGACTAGCGGGGGTAGCGAGCAGTACTTC. This sequence encodes CASSWTSGGSEQYF.

The chain couples TRBV29-1 to TRBJ2-1; D is undetermined. Germline V gene lookup returns CDR1 SQVTM and CDR2 ANQGSEA. V was pared by 5 bases and J by 9 bases, with 14 bases between. The CDR3 covers 12 residues. CDR3: CSVLGPSPEQFF. CDR3 coding DNA: TGCAGCGTTTTGGGCCCCTCGCCTGAGCAGTTCTTC.

The gene calls are TRBV7-9 and TRBJ1-5; D call uncertain. V was trimmed by 3 bases and J by 0 bases, leaving 6 bases between them. The germline CDR1 and CDR2 sequences are SEHNR and FQNEAQ (reference sequence). This CDR3 comprises 14 residues. CDR3 in DNA: TGTGCCAGCAGCTTTACTTCTAGCAATCAGCCCCAGCATTTT. Amino acid sequence: CASSFTSSNQPQHF. Supplemented by reference TRBV7-9 and TRBJ1-5, the full variable domain reads DTGVSQNPRHKITKRGQNVTFRCDPISEHNRLYWYRQTLGQGPEFLTYFQNEAQLEKSRLLSDRFSAERPKGSFSTLEIQRTEQGDSAMYLCASSFTSSNQPQHFGDGTRLSIL.

The gene calls are TRBV7-6 and TRBJ2-7, with 9 nucleotides matching TRBD1. Germline V lookup: CDR1 SGHVS, CDR2 FNYEAQ. Trimming removed 5 bases from V and 1 base from J; junction bases left unmatched: 9. This CDR3 contains 16 residues. CDR3 nucleotide sequence: TGTGCCAGCAGCGGACAGGGACAGGGAGGTTCCTACGAGCAGTACTTC. This codes for CASSGQGQGGSYEQYF.

The chain employs TRBV7-6 and TRBJ2-5, with D possibly being TRBD1 or TRBD2 (5 bases each). The CDR3 extends over 15 amino acids. Trimming shortened V by 3 bases and J by 4 bases, and 15 bases separated the two germline ends. Germline assignment: CDR1 SGHVS and CDR2 FNYEAQ. The CDR3 loop is CASSFGWGFPETQYF. The CDR3 DNA is TGTGCCAGCAGCTTCGGTTGGGGGTTTCCAGAGACCCAGTACTTC.

The genes are TRBV6-2 or TRBV6-3 and TRBJ1-2; no clear D gene. Germline lookup yields CDR1 MNHEY and CDR2 SVGEGT. The V end was cut by 6 bases, the J end by 8 bases, with 16 bases between. The length of the CDR3 is 13 residues. The CDR3 sequence is CASSLGPTKGYTF. CDR3 bases: TGTGCCAGCAGCCTCGGCCCCACAAAAGGCTACACCTTC.

This clonotype has a handful of counts. The V call is TRBV29-1, the J call TRBJ1-2; D perhaps matches TRBD1 (5 bases). Trimming cost V 1 base and J 8 bases, with 11 bases left between them. The germline V gene has CDR1 SQVTM and CDR2 ANQGSEA. This CDR3 comprises 12 residues. The CDR3 DNA sequence: TGCAGCGTTGAAGGCCCGGGGGTAGGCTACACCTTC. This translates into CSVEGPGVGYTF.